The 2 T cell receptor beta chains given below trace back to one sample, sequenced in a study of CD8+ T cells in alopecia areata. Sequencing templates came from extracted RNA that was reverse transcribed into cDNA. Using immunoSEQ multiplex PCR, the repertoire was profiled, and TCRdb retains in-frame clones only, with some absent. The data show approximately 180,000 clones, 50% to 70% seen once. Material: CD4+ T cells sorted from blood, obtained at week 0. The receptors come from a human donor with alopecia areata.

The chain recombines TRBV7-9 with TRBJ1-6; 7 bases map to TRBD1. J lost 10 bases, V lost 5 bases, and 2 bases had no gene match. The CDR3 has 12 amino acids. Germline V gives CDR1 SEHNR, CDR2 FQNEAQ (reference sequence). CDR3 coding DNA: TGTGCCAGCAGCCCCAGGGGGTCACCCCTCCACTTT. The encoded protein is CASSPRGSPLHF. Full variable domain (missing parts from reference TRBV7-9 and TRBJ1-6): DTGVSQNPRHKITKRGQNVTFRCDPISEHNRLYWYRQTLGQGPEFLTYFQNEAQLEKSRLLSDRFSAERPKGSFSTLEIQRTEQGDSAMYLCASSPRGSPLHFGNGTRLTVT.

This sequence joins TRBV30 and TRBJ1-2; maybe TRBD1 (5 bases). Trimming removed 0 bases at V and 8 bases at J, with 10 bases between. The CDR3 has 12 amino acids. The germline gives CDR1 GTSNPN, CDR2 SVGIG (reference sequence). The CDR3 bases are TGTGCCTGGAGTGTAGCGCAGGGAGGCTACACCTTC. The encoded protein is CAWSVAQGGYTF.